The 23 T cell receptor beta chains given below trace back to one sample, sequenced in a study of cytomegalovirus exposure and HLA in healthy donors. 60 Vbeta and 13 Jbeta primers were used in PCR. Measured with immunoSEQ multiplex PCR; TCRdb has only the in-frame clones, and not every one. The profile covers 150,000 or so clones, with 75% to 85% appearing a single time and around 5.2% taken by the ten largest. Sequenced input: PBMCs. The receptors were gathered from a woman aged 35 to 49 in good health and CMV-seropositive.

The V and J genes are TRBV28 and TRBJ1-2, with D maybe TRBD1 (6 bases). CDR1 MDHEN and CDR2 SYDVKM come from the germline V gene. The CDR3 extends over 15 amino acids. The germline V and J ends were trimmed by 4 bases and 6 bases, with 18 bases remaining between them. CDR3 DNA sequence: TGTGCCAGCAGTTCCCCCCCGGACAGTAGGAATGGCTACACCTTC. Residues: CASSSPPDSRNGYTF.

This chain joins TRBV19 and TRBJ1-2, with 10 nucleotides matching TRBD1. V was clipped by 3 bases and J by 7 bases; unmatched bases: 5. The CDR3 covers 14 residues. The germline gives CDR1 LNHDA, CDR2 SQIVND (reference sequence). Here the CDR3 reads CASSIGQGESGYTF. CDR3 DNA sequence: TGTGCCAGTAGTATCGGACAGGGGGAGTCTGGCTACACCTTC.

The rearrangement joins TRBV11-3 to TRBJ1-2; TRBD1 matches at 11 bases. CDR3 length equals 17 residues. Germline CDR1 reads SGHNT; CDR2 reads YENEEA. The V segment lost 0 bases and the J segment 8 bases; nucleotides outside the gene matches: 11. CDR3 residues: CASSLDDWDRGSLGYTF. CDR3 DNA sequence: TGTGCCAGCAGCTTAGATGACTGGGACAGGGGGTCTCTAGGCTACACCTTC.

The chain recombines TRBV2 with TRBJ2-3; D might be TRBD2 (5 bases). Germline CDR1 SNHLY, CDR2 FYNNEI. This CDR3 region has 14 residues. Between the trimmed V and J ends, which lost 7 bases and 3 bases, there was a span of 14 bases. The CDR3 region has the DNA TGTGCCAGCACCCCTAGAGGGAGTACAGATACGCAGTATTTT. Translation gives CASTPRGSTDTQYF.

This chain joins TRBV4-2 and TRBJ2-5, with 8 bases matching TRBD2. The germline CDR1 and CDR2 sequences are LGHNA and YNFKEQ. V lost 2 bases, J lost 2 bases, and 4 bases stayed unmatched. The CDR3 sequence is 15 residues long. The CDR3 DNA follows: TGTGCCAGCAGCCAACTAACTAGCGGACAAGAGACCCAGTACTTC. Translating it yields CASSQLTSGQETQYF.

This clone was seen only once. The chain's CDR3 is CASSGGNYNEQFF. In nucleotides, the CDR3 is TGTGCCAGCTCTGGCGGGAACTACAATGAGCAGTTCTTC. J is TRBJ2-1 and V is TRBV4-2; tentative D call: TRBD2 (6 bases). This CDR3 is 13 amino acids long. Germline values: CDR1 LGHNA, CDR2 YNFKEQ. The germline V and J ends were trimmed by 8 bases and 3 bases, with 11 bases remaining between them.

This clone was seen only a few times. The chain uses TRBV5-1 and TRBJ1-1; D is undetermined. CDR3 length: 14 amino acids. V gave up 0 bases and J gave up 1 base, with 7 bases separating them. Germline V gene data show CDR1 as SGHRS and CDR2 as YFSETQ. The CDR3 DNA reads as TGCGCCAGCAGCTTGGGCAGTTCGAACACTGAAGCTTTCTTT. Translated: CASSLGSSNTEAFF.

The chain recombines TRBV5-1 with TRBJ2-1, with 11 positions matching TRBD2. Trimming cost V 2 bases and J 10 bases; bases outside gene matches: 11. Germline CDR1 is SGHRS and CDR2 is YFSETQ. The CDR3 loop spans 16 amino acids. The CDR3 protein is CASSLVGLAGGREQFF. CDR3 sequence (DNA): TGCGCCAGCAGCTTAGTCGGACTAGCGGGTGGACGGGAGCAGTTCTTC.

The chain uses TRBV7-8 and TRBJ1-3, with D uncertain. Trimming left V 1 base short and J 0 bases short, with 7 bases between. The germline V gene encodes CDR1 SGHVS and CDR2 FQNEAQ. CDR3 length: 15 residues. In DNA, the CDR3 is TGTGCCAGCAGCTTAGGCGGCTCCTCTGGAAACACCATATATTTT. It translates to CASSLGGSSGNTIYF.

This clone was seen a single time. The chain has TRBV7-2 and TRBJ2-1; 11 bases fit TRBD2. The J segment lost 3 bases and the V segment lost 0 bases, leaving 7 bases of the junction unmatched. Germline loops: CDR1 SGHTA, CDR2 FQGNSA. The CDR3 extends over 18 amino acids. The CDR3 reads CASSLAGKGLAGYNEQFF. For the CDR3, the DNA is TGTGCCAGCAGCTTAGCGGGAAAAGGACTAGCGGGCTACAATGAGCAGTTCTTC.

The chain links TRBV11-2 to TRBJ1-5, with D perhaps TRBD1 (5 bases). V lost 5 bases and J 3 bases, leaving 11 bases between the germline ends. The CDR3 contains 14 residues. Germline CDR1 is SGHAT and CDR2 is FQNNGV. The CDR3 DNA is TGTGCCAGCAGCCCAGACAGCCTCAATCAGCCCCAGCATTTT. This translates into CASSPDSLNQPQHF. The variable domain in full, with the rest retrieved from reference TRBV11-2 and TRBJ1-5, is EAGVAQSPRYKIIEKRQSVAFWCNPISGHATLYWYQQILGQGPKLLIQFQNNGVVDDSQLPKDRFSAERLKGVDSTLKIQPAKLEDSAVYLCASSPDSLNQPQHFGDGTRLSIL.

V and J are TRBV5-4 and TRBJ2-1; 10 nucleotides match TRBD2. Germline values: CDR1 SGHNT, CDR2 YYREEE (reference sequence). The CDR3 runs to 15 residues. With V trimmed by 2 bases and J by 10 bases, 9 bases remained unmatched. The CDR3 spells CASSFSGRLSEEQFF. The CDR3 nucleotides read TGTGCCAGCAGCTTTAGCGGGAGGTTGTCCGAAGAGCAGTTCTTC.

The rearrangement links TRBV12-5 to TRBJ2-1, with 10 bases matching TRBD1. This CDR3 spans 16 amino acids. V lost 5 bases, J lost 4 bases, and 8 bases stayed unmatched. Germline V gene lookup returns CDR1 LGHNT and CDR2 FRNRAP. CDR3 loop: CASGRQTGGSYNEQFF. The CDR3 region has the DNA TGTGCTAGTGGTCGCCAGACAGGGGGCTCTTACAATGAGCAGTTCTTC.

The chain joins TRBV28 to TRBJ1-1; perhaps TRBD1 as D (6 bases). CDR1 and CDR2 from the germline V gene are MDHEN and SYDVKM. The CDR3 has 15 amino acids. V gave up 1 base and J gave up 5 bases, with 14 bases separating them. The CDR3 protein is CASSLSKGGRTEAFF. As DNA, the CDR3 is TGTGCCAGCAGTTTATCCAAGGGGGGGCGGACTGAAGCTTTCTTT.

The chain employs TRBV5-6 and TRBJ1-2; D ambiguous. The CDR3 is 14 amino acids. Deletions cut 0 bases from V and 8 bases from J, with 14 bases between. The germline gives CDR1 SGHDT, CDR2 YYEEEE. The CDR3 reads CASSLVGQTSGYTF. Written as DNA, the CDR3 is TGTGCCAGCAGCTTGGTTGGGCAGACCTCCGGCTACACCTTC.

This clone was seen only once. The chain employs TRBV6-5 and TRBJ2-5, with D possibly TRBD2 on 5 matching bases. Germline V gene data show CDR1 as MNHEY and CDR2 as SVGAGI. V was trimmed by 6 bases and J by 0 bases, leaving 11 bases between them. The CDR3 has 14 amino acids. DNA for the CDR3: TGTGCCAGCAGCGGAGGCGCGTACCAAGAGACCCAGTACTTC. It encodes CASSGGAYQETQYF.

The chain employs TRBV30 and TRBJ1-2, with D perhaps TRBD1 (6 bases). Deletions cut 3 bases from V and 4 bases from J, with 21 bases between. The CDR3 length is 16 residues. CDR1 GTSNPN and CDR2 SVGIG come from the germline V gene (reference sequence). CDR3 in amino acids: CAWRLGGGSGSYGYTF. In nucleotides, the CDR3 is TGTGCCTGGAGACTAGGGGGGGGATCGGGAAGCTATGGCTACACCTTC.

CDR3 sequence (DNA): TGTGCCAGCAGCCCGTCCCCGGGAGGTGGCTATGGCTACACCTTC. As protein: CASSPSPGGGYGYTF. V is TRBV5-4 and J is TRBJ1-2, with D hard to call. The CDR3 is 15 amino acids. The V gene's germline CDR1 is SGHNT and CDR2 YYREEE (reference sequence). V shed 4 bases and J shed 4 bases, with 17 bases lying between them.

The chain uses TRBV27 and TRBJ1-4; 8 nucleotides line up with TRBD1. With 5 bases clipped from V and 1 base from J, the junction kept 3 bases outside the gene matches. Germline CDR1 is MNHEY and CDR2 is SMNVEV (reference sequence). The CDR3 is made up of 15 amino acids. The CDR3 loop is CASSSRGQTNEKLFF. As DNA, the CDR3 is TGTGCCAGCAGTAGCAGGGGGCAAACTAATGAAAAACTGTTTTTT.

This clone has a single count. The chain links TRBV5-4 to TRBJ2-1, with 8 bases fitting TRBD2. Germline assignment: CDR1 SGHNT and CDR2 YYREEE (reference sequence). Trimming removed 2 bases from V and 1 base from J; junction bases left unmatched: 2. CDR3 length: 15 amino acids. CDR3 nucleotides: TGTGCCAGCAGCTTTGAGCGGGAGTCCTACAATGAGCAGTTCTTC. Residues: CASSFERESYNEQFF. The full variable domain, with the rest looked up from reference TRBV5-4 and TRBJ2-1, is ETGVTQSPTHLIKTRGQQVTLRCSSQSGHNTVSWYQQALGQGPQFIFQYYREEENGRGNFPPRFSGLQFPNYSSELNVNALELDDSALYLCASSFERESYNEQFFGPGTRLTVL.

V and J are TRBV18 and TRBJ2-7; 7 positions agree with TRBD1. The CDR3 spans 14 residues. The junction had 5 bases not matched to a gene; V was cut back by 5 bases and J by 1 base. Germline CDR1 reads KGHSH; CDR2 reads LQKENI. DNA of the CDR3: TGTGCCAGCTCAGAACAGGGGTCATCCTACGAGCAGTACTTC. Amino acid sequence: CASSEQGSSYEQYF.

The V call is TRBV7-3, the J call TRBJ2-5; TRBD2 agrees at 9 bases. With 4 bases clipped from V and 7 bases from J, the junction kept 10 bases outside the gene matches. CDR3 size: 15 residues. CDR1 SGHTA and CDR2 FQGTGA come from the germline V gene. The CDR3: CASSSNSSGKGTQYF. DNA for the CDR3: TGTGCCAGCAGCTCTAACTCTAGCGGGAAGGGGACCCAGTACTTC.

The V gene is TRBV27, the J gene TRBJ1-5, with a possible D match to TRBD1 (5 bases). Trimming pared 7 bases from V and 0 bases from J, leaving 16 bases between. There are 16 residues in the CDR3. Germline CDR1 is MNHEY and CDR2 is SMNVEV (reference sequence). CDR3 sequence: CASTAQGGRSNQPQHF. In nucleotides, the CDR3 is TGTGCCAGCACCGCTCAGGGAGGGCGTAGCAATCAGCCCCAGCATTTT.